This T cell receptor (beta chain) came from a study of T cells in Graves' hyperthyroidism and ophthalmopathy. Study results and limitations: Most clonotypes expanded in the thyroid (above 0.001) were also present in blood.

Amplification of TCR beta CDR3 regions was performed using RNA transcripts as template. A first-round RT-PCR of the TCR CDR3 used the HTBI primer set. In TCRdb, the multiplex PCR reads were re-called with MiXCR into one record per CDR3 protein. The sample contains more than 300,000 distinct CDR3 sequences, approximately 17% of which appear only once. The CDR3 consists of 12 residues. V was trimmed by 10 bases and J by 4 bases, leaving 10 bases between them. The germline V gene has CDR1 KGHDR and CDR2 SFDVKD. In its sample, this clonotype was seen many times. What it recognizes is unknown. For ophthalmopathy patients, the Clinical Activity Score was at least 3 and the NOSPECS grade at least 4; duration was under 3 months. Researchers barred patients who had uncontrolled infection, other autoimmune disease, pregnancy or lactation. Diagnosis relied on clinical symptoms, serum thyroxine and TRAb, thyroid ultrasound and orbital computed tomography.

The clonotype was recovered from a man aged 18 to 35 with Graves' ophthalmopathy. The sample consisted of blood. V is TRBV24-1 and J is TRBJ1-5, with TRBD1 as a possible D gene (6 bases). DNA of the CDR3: TGTGCCACGGGACAAACTAATCAGCCCCAGCATTTT. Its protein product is CATGQTNQPQHF.